This TCR beta chain appears in the sequencing data of a study of PD-1 blockade in classical Hodgkin lymphoma. General observations from the study: The origin of the repertoire differences remains undefined, with disease activity or prior therapy as possible causes.

Indicated time point: cycle 4 day 1 (C4D1), after 6 weeks of nivolumab. With no exception, relapse followed autologous stem cell transplantation in all patients, and brentuximab vedotin exposure varied. Assay: immunoSEQ multiplex PCR; the TCRdb copy retains only in-frame clones and omits some. The sample consists of approximately 45,000 clones, roughly two thirds of them appearing once. As to this clone: As yet, its antigen is unknown.

Deletions cut 1 base from V and 10 bases from J, with 16 bases between. Per the germline V gene, CDR1 is MDHEN and CDR2 is SYDVKM. The CDR3 has 14 amino acids. The sequence came from a human donor with classical Hodgkin lymphoma. Specimen: peripheral blood mononuclear cells (PBMCs), collected before the fourth cycle of nivolumab. The V gene is TRBV28, the J gene TRBJ1-1, with D possibly TRBD1 on 5 matching bases. The CDR3 loop is CASSLSGRPGVAFF. For the CDR3, the DNA is TGTGCCAGCAGTTTATCGGGGCGGCCCGGCGTAGCTTTCTTT.